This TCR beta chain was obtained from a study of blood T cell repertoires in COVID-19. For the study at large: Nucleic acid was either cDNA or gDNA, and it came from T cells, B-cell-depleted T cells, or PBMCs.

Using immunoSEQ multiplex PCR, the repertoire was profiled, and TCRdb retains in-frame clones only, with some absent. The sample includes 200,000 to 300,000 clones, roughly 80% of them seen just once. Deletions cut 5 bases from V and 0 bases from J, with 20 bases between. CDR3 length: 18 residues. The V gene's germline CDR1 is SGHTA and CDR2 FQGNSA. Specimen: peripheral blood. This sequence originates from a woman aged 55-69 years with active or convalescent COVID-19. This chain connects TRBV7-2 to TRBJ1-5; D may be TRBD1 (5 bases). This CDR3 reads CASSVEAPTAYSNQPQHF. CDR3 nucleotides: TGTGCCAGCAGCGTTGAGGCCCCGACAGCTTATAGCAATCAGCCCCAGCATTTT.